These T cell receptor beta chains were read from a single sample in a study of blood T cell repertoires in COVID-19. Sequenced by immunoSEQ multiplex PCR; TCRdb stores in-frame clones only, minus some. The table has 150,000 to 200,000 clones, around 95% seen once. Sequences were obtained from peripheral blood. Receptors were obtained from a man aged 30 to 45 with COVID-19, enrolled during active disease. Both conserved end residues are part of each CDR3. Each record gives: V gene, D gene, J gene, CDR3 DNA, CDR3 protein. The D gene is left open where the match is weak.

>TRBV5-1|TRBD1|TRBJ1-1
TGCGCCAGCAGCACCAACCCCGGGACAGGGCACACTGAAGCTTTCTTT
CASSTNPGTGHTEAFF
>TRBV19|TRBD1|TRBJ2-1
TGTGCCAGTAGTATCCAGACAGGGGGCTACAATGAGCAGTTCTTC
CASSIQTGGYNEQFF
>TRBV19|TRBD1|TRBJ1-5
TGTGCCAGTAGTATTTGGCCAGGGGGCGGAGGCAATCAGCCCCAGCATTTT
CASSIWPGGGGNQPQHF
>TRBV3-1/TRBV3-2|TRBD1|TRBJ1-6
TGTGCCAGCAGCCAGAGGGCGGGACAGGGAAATTCACCCCTCCACTTT
CASSQRAGQGNSPLHF
>TRBV19|-|TRBJ1-2
TGTGCCAGTAGTATAGGAGATGGCTACACCTTC
CASSIGDGYTF
>TRBV13|TRBD1|TRBJ1-1
TGTGCCAGCAGCACATACAGGGGGGTCACTGAAGCTTTCTTT
CASSTYRGVTEAFF
>TRBV7-2|-|TRBJ1-1
TGTGCCAGCAGCTTAGTTGATAGGGGCACTGAAGCTTTCTTT
CASSLVDRGTEAFF
>TRBV5-1|-|TRBJ1-6
TGCGCCAGCAGCTGGGGGCAGAGCTCCTATAATTCACCCCTCCACTTT
CASSWGQSSYNSPLHF
>TRBV4-1|-|TRBJ2-7
TGCGCCAGCAGCCAAGATCCGCCGGTCTTTGACGAGCAGTACTTC
CASSQDPPVFDEQYF
>TRBV12-3/TRBV12-4|-|TRBJ1-5
TGTGCCAGCAGTTTCCCAGGGGTGCAGCCCCAGCATTTT
CASSFPGVQPQHF
>TRBV6-2/TRBV6-3|-|TRBJ2-1
TGTGCCAGCAGTTACGGGGCGGGGGCCCCCAATGAGCAGTTCTTC
CASSYGAGAPNEQFF
>TRBV18|TRBD1|TRBJ2-7
TGTGCCAGCTCACCAGGGACAGGAACCTACGAGCAGTACTTC
CASSPGTGTYEQYF
>TRBV3-1/TRBV3-2|-|TRBJ1-1
TGTGCCAGCAGCCAAGATGAAGGCGGGGGCACTGAAGCTTTCTTT
CASSQDEGGGTEAFF